A single sample is the source of the 8 T cell receptor beta chains below, sequenced in a study of tumor-infiltrating lymphocytes in oesophageal squamous cell carcinoma. MiXCR, applied by TCRdb to the PCR reads, yields one record per CDR3 protein. This sample carries about 14,000 distinct CDR3 sequences, over 45% of them seen once, and the ten largest clones take 14%. The material sequenced was blood. Receptors were obtained from a male donor with esophageal squamous cell carcinoma.

The chain links TRBV7-3 to TRBJ2-3; 9 bases map to TRBD2. The tail of the sequence fits TRBJ2-1 better, so the J call may be wrong. This CDR3 region has 15 residues. Germline CDR1 is SGHTA and CDR2 is FQGTGA. The CDR3 coding sequence is TGTGCCAGCAGCTTGGAGAGCGGGGGGCCTTCAGAGCAGTTCTTC. It specifies CASSLESGGPSEQFF.

This chain uses TRBV28 with TRBJ2-1; 7 bases fit TRBD2. Germline CDR1 and CDR2: MDHEN and SYDVKM. V shed 10 bases, J shed 3 bases, and the junction held 12 bases outside the gene matches. The CDR3 length is 15 residues. CDR3 bases: TGTGCCACTACTGGGGGGGGGGGGAACTACAATGAGCAGTTCTTC. Translating it yields CATTGGGGNYNEQFF.

The chain recombines TRBV10-3 with TRBJ2-5; D might be TRBD1 (6 bases). V shed 2 bases and J shed 0 bases, with 7 bases lying between them. Germline lookup yields CDR1 ENHRY and CDR2 SYGVKD. CDR3 length equals 14 residues. CDR3 region: CAISEGQNQETQYF. The CDR3 DNA follows: TGTGCCATCAGTGAGGGACAGAACCAAGAGACCCAGTACTTC.

For this clonotype: The junction departs from the called germline gene at one end, perhaps through a read error. The V and J genes are TRBV7-6 and TRBJ2-5, with D maybe TRBD1 (6 bases). Germline V CDR1 and CDR2: SGHVS, FNYEAQ. The CDR3 contains 15 residues. As DNA, the CDR3 is TGTGCCAGCAGTAAAAATGGGGGCAATAATTCACCCCTCCACTTC. Encoded protein: CASSKNGGNNSPLHF.

Comments on this clonotype: A much larger clone lies a single base off, so this may be a read error. The gene calls are TRBV3-1 and TRBJ2-6; no definite D call. With the DNA end fitting TRBJ2-7 better, the J assignment may be wrong. The germline CDR1 and CDR2 sequences are LGHDT and YNNKEL (reference sequence). CDR3 length equals 12 residues. CDR3 in amino acids: CASSQVYNEQYF. CDR3 nucleotides: TGTGCCAGCAGCCAAGTATACAATGAGCAGTACTTC.

In DNA form, the CDR3 reads TGCGCCAGCAGTGAAGTGCAGGGGCAGGGCTACACCTTC. Translated, it gives CASSEVQGQGYTF. This chain links TRBV10-1 with TRBJ1-2, with TRBD1 as a possible D gene (6 bases). Germline values: CDR1 WNHNN, CDR2 SYGVQD (reference sequence). The CDR3 has 13 residues. V was pared by 3 bases and J by 8 bases, with 13 bases between.

This clonotype qualifies as medium-sized. This chain uses TRBV28 with TRBJ2-1; 11 positions agree with TRBD1. Trimming took 1 base from V and 6 from J; bases not matched to a gene: 5. Germline V lookup: CDR1 MDHEN, CDR2 SYDVKM. The length of the CDR3 is 16 residues. This chain's CDR3 is CASSLFGTGGINEQFF. DNA for the CDR3: TGTGCCAGCAGTTTATTTGGGACAGGGGGGATCAATGAGCAGTTCTTC.

This clonotype qualifies as medium-sized. V usage is TRBV7-3 and J usage is TRBJ2-7; 8 bases line up with TRBD1. The germline V gene encodes CDR1 SGHTA and CDR2 FQGTGA. J was trimmed by 3 bases and V by 5 bases; bases with no gene match: 3. CDR3 length: 13 amino acids. DNA for the CDR3: TGTGCCAGCAGCATTGACAGGGGCTACGAGCAGTACTTC. Protein product: CASSIDRGYEQYF.